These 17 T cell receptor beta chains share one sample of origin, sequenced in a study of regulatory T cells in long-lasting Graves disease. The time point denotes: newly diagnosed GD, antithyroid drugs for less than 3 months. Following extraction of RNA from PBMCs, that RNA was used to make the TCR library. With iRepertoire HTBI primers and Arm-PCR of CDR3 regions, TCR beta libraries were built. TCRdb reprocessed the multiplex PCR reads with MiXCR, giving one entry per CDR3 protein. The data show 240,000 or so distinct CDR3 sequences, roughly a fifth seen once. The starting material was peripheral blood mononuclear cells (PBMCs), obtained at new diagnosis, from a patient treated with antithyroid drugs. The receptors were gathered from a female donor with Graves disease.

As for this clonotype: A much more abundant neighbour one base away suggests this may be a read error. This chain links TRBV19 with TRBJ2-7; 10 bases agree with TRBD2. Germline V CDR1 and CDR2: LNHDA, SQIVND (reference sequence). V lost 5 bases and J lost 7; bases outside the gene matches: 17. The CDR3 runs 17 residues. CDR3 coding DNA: TGTGCCAGTAGTGACCCCGGGACTAGCGCTTCCTACAATGAGCAGTACTTC. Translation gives CASSDPGTSASYNEQYF.

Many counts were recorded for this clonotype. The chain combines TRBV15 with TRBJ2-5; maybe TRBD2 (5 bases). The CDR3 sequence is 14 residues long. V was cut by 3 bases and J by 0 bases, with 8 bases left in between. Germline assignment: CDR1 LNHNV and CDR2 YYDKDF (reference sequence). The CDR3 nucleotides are TGTGCCACCAGCAGTTCGGGGTACCAAGAGACCCAGTACTTC. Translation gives CATSSSGYQETQYF.

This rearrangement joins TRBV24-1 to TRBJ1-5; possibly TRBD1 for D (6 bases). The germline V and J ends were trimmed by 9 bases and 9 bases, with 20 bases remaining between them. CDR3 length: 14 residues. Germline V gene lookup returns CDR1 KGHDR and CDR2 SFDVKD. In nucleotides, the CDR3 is TGTGCCACCTCCCCGGGACACTCGGGATTGCCCCAGCATTTT. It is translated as CATSPGHSGLPQHF.

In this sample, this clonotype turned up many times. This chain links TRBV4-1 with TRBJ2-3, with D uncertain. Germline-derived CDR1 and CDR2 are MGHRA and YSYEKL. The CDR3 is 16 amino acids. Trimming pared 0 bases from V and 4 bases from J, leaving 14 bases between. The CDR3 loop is CASSQDTLVRPDTQYF. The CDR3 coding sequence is TGCGCCAGCAGCCAAGATACCTTAGTTCGCCCAGATACGCAGTATTTT.

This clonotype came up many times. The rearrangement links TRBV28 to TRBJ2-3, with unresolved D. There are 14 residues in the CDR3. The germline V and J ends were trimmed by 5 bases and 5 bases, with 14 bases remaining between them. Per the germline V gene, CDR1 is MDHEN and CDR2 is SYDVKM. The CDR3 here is CASSPADGLDTQYF. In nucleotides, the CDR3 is TGTGCCAGCAGTCCCGCAGACGGTTTAGATACGCAGTATTTT. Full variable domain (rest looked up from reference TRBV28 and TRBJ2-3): DVKVTQSSRYLVKRTGEKVFLECVQDMDHENMFWYRQDPGLGLRLIYFSYDVKMKEKGDIPEGYSVSREKKERFSLILESASTNQTSMYLCASSPADGLDTQYFGPGTRLTVL.

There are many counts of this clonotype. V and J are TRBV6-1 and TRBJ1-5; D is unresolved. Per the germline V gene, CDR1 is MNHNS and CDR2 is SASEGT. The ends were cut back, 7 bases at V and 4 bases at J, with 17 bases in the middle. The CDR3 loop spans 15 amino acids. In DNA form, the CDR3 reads TGTGCCAGCAACCCTTCCGGACGGCAGAATCAGCCCCAGCATTTT. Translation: CASNPSGRQNQPQHF.

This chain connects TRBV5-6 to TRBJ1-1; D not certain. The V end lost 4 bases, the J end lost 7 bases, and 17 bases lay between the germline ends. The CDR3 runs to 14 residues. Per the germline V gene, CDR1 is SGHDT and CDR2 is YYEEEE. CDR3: CASSLGVGQDEAFF. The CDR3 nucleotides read TGTGCCAGCAGCCTCGGAGTAGGCCAAGATGAAGCTTTCTTT.

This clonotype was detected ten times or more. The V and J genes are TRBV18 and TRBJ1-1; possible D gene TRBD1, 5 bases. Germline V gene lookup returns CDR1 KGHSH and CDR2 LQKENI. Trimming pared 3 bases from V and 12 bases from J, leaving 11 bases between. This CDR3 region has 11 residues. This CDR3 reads CASSPGEQPFF. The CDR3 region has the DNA TGTGCCAGCTCACCGGGGGAGCAGCCTTTCTTT. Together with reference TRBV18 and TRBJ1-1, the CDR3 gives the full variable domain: NAGVMQNPRHLVRRRGQEARLRCSPMKGHSHVYWYRQLPEEGLKFMVYLQKENIIDESGMPKERFSAEFPKEGPSILRIQQVVRGDSAAYFCASSPGEQPFFGQGTRLTVV.

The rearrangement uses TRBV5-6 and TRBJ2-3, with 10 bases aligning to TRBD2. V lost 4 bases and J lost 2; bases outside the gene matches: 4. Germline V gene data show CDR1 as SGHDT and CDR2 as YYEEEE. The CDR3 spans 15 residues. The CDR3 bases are TGTGCCAGCAGCCGAGCGGGGGGGCCCACAGATACGCAGTATTTT. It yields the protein CASSRAGGPTDTQYF. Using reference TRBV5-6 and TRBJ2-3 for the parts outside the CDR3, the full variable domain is DAGVTQSPTHLIKTRGQQVTLRCSPKSGHDTVSWYQQALGQGPQFIFQYYEEEERQRGNFPDRFSGHQFPNYSSELNVNALLLGDSALYLCASSRAGGPTDTQYFGPGTRLTVL.

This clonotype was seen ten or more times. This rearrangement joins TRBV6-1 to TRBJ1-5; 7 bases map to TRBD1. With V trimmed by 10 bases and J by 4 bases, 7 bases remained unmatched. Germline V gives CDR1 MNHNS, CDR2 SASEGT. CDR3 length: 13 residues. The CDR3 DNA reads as TGTGCCACCACCCGGACAGGTAATCAGCCCCAGCATTTT. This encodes CATTRTGNQPQHF.

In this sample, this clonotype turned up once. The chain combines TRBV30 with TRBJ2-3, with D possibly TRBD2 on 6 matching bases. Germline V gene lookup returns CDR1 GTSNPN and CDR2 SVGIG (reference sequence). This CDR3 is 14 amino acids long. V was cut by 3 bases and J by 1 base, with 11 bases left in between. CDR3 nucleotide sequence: TGTGCCTGGAGCCTTTGGGGGGGCACAGATACGCAGTATTTT. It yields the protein CAWSLWGGTDTQYF. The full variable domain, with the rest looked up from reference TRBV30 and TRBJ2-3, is SQTIHQWPATLVQPVGSPLSLECTVEGTSNPNLYWYRQAAGRGLQLLFYSVGIGQISSEVPQNLSASRPQDRQFILSSKKLLLSDSGFYLCAWSLWGGTDTQYFGPGTRLTVL.

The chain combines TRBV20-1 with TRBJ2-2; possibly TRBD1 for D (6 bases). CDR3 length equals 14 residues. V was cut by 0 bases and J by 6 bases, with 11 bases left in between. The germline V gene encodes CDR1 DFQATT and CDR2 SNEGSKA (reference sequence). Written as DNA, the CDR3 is TGCAGTGCTAGAGATAGGGGGTCCGCCGGGGAGCTGTTTTTT. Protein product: CSARDRGSAGELFF.

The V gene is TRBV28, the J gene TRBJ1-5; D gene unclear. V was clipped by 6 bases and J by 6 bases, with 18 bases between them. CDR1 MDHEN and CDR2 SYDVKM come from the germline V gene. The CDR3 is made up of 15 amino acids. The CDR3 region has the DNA TGTGCCAGCAGACCTAGCGGCTCTTTCAGTCAGCCCCAGCATTTT. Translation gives CASRPSGSFSQPQHF.

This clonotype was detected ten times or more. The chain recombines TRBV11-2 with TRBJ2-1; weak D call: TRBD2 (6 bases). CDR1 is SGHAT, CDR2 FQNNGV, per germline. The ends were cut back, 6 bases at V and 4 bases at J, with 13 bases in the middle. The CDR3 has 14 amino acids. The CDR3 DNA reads TGTGCCAGCAGGCAGAGCGGGCAATACAATGAGCAGTTCTTC. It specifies CASRQSGQYNEQFF.

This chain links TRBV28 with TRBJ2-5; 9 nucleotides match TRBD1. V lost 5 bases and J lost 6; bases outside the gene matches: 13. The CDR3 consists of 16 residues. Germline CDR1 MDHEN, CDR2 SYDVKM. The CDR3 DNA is TGTGCCAGCAGTCCCCAAGGACAGGGGAGGCAAAAGACCCAGTACTTC. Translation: CASSPQGQGRQKTQYF.

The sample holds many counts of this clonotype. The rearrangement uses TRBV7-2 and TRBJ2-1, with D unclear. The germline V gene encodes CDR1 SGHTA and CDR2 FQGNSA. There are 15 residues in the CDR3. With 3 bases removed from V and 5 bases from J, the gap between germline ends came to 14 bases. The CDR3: CASSFGPIQDNEQFF. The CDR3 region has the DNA TGTGCCAGCAGCTTCGGGCCCATCCAAGACAATGAGCAGTTCTTC. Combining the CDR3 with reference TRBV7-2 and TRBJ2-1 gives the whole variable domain GAGVSQSPSNKVTEKGKDVELRCDPISGHTALYWYRQSLGQGLEFLIYFQGNSAPDKSGLPSDRFSAERTGGSVSTLTIQRTQQEDSAVYLCASSFGPIQDNEQFFGPGTRLTVL.

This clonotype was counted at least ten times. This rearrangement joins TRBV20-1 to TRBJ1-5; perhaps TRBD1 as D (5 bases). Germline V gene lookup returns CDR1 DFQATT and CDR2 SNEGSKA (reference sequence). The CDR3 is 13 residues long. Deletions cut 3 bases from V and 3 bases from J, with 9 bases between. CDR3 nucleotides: TGCAGTGCTAGGGAACAGGCCAATCAGCCCCAGCATTTT. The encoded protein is CSAREQANQPQHF.